The T cell receptor (beta chain) described here comes from a study of regulatory T cells in long-lasting Graves disease. Time point defined: persistent/refractory GD, antithyroid drugs over 5 years with positive TRAb. Extracted PBMC RNA gave rise to the TCR library. Researchers made TCR beta libraries by using iRepertoire HTBI primers and running Arm-PCR on CDR3 regions. TCRdb fed the multiplex PCR reads into MiXCR, producing one record per CDR3 protein. The data show roughly 500,000 distinct CDR3 sequences, around 20% seen once. The germline gives CDR1 LNHDA, CDR2 SQIVND (reference sequence). CDR3 length: 13 amino acids. Trimming shortened V by 5 bases and J by 1 base, and 8 bases separated the two germline ends.

The source of this sequence is a female donor with Graves disease. The sample here was peripheral blood mononuclear cells (PBMCs), taken when the disease was refractory, from a patient treated with antithyroid drugs. This chain links TRBV19 with TRBJ2-5; maybe TRBD1 (6 bases). This CDR3 reads CASSWTVQETQYF. The CDR3, as DNA: TGTGCCAGTAGTTGGACAGTCCAAGAGACCCAGTACTTC.